The sample holds one count of the clone carrying this TCR beta chain. The data stem from a study of control samples from healthy donors and cancer patients. The CDR3 has 14 amino acids. Germline V gene sequence: CDR1 SEHNR, CDR2 FQNEAQ (reference sequence). The V and J ends lost 4 bases and 9 bases, in that order; junction bases with no gene match: 7. The data were produced by immunoSEQ multiplex PCR, yet TCRdb's version contains in-frame clones alone and is incomplete. The sample has over 80,000 clones; around 92% are singletons. V is TRBV7-9 and J is TRBJ2-4; 9 bases fit TRBD1. This receptor was obtained from a man aged 25-45 years in good health. The sequencing input was blood. CDR3 sequence reads: CASSWDRAEGIQYF. The CDR3 coding sequence is TGTGCCAGCAGCTGGGACAGGGCGGAGGGCATTCAGTACTTC. The full variable domain, its missing parts supplied by reference TRBV7-9 and TRBJ2-4, is DTGVSQNPRHKITKRGQNVTFRCDPISEHNRLYWYRQTLGQGPEFLTYFQNEAQLEKSRLLSDRFSAERPKGSFSTLEIQRTEQGDSAMYLCASSWDRAEGIQYFGAGTRLSVL.